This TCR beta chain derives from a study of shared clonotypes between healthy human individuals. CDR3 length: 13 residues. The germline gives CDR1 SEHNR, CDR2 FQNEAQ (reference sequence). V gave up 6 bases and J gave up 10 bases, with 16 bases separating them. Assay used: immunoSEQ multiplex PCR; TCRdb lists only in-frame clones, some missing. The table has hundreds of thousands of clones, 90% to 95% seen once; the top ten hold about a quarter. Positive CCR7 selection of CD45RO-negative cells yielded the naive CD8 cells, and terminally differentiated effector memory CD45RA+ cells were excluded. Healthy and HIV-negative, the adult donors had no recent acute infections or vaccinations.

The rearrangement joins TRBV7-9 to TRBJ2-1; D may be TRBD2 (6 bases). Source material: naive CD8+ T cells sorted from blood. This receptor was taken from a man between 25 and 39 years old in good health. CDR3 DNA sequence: TGTGCCAGCAGGAACACGCGGGGTACGGAGCAGTTCTTC. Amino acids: CASRNTRGTEQFF.